The 22 T cell receptor beta chains reported below all come from one sample, sequenced in a study of Graves' ophthalmopathy and Graves' hyperthyroidism. Amplification targeted the TCR beta CDR3 regions, with RNA transcripts as the source material. HTBI primers served in a first-round RT-PCR, which a second-round multiplex PCR followed. TCRdb passed the multiplex PCR reads through MiXCR, listing each CDR3 protein once. This table holds approximately 540,000 distinct CDR3 sequences, under 45% found once. The specimen was peripheral blood or thyroid tissue (not recorded which). Receptors were obtained from an adult man with Graves' hyperthyroidism.

The chain carries TRBV2 and TRBJ2-1, with D possibly matching TRBD1 (5 bases). Judging by the DNA end, TRBJ2-7 fits better; the J call may be wrong. Germline assignment: CDR1 SNHLY and CDR2 FYNNEI. This CDR3 is built from 12 residues. CDR3 sequence (DNA): TGTGCCAGGCGTTCAGGGTACAATGAGCAGTACTTC. Its translation: CARRSGYNEQYF.

This clonotype was seen many times. The V call is TRBV11-2, the J call TRBJ1-2; the D gene is possibly TRBD1 (5 bases). V was cut by 5 bases and J by 3 bases, with 16 bases left in between. The CDR3 length is 15 residues. From germline, CDR1 is SGHAT and CDR2 FQNNGV. The CDR3 loop is CASSRRGGVDYGYTF. For the CDR3, the DNA is TGTGCCAGCAGCCGGAGGGGCGGGGTCGACTATGGCTACACCTTC. Drawing the rest from reference TRBV11-2 and TRBJ1-2, the complete variable domain is EAGVAQSPRYKIIEKRQSVAFWCNPISGHATLYWYQQILGQGPKLLIQFQNNGVVDDSQLPKDRFSAERLKGVDSTLKIQPAKLEDSAVYLCASSRRGGVDYGYTFGSGTRLTVV.

The V call is TRBV5-1, the J call TRBJ2-2; 8 bases are shared with TRBD1. This CDR3 has 16 residues. With V trimmed by 3 bases and J by 4 bases, 8 bases remained unmatched. CDR1 and CDR2 (germline): SGHRS, YFSETQ. CDR3 residues: CASSYLTGDGTGELFF. CDR3 bases: TGCGCCAGCAGCTACCTGACAGGGGATGGCACCGGGGAGCTGTTTTTT.

This clonotype came up many times. The chain is built from TRBV7-2 and TRBJ2-5; the D is unclear. The CDR3 length is 13 residues. The germline V and J ends were trimmed by 4 bases and 5 bases, with 11 bases remaining between them. Germline CDR1 and CDR2: SGHTA and FQGNSA. The CDR3 DNA follows: TGTGCCAGCAGCTCCTCCAGTCGGGAGACCCAGTACTTC. Translation: CASSSSSRETQYF.

V usage is TRBV7-2 and J usage is TRBJ1-4, with TRBD1 matching 8 bases. Germline lookup yields CDR1 SGHTA and CDR2 FQGNSA. CDR3 length: 16 amino acids. J lost 2 bases, V lost 4 bases, and 6 bases had no gene match. Here the CDR3 DNA reads TGTGCCAGCAGCTCCTCAGGGGGCATTACTAATGAAAAACTGTTTTTT. Encoded protein: CASSSSGGITNEKLFF.

This clonotype has more than one count but fewer than ten. This sequence joins TRBV29-1 and TRBJ2-3, with D perhaps TRBD2 (7 bases). Germline values: CDR1 SQVTM, CDR2 ANQGSEA. The CDR3 has 15 amino acids. Trimming pared 0 bases from V and 1 base from J, leaving 11 bases between. CDR3 sequence (DNA): TGCAGCGTTGAAGATAGGGGGGGAGGCACAGATACGCAGTATTTT. The encoded protein is CSVEDRGGGTDTQYF.

This chain joins TRBV24-1 and TRBJ1-2; D may be TRBD1 (5 bases). Germline V gene data show CDR1 as KGHDR and CDR2 as SFDVKD. Trimming stripped 0 bases from V and 3 bases from J, with 10 bases between. The CDR3 is made up of 15 amino acids. The CDR3 sequence is CATSDLNGADYGYTF. CDR3 DNA sequence: TGTGCCACCAGTGATTTGAACGGGGCCGACTATGGCTACACCTTC.

This clonotype was counted at least ten times. The chain recombines TRBV20-1 with TRBJ1-5; a weak D match, TRBD1 (5 bases). Per the germline V gene, CDR1 is DFQATT and CDR2 is SNEGSKA (reference sequence). There are 18 residues in the CDR3. The germline V and J ends were trimmed by 3 bases and 0 bases, with 21 bases remaining between them. CDR3 sequence (DNA): TGCAGTGCTAGGAAATCAACAGGACGTTTTGATAGCAATCAGCCCCAGCATTTT. Protein: CSARKSTGRFDSNQPQHF.

The chain joins TRBV7-9 to TRBJ2-1; D uncertain. V gave up 5 bases and J gave up 0 bases, with 11 bases separating them. The CDR3 covers 15 residues. Germline V CDR1 and CDR2: SEHNR, FQNEAQ (reference sequence). CDR3 nucleotides: TGTGCCAGCAGCCGCTCAAAGAGCTCCTACAATGAGCAGTTCTTC. Protein sequence: CASSRSKSSYNEQFF.

V is TRBV18 and J is TRBJ1-1; D perhaps matches TRBD1 (6 bases). The CDR3 is 13 residues long. Germline loops: CDR1 KGHSH, CDR2 LQKENI. V lost 8 bases to trimming and J lost 4 bases, with 14 bases between them. The CDR3 loop reads CASGQGRTTEAFF. In DNA, the CDR3 is TGTGCCAGCGGGCAGGGGAGGACCACTGAAGCTTTCTTT. Variable domain in full (rest from reference TRBV18 and TRBJ1-1): NAGVMQNPRHLVRRRGQEARLRCSPMKGHSHVYWYRQLPEEGLKFMVYLQKENIIDESGMPKERFSAEFPKEGPSILRIQQVVRGDSAAYFCASGQGRTTEAFFGQGTRLTVV.

J is TRBJ2-5 and V is TRBV20-1; 9 nucleotides agree with TRBD2. The J call is uncertain, as TRBJ2-1 better fits the DNA end. The CDR3 is 15 residues long. The germline V gene has CDR1 DFQATT and CDR2 SNEGSKA (reference sequence). The CDR3 nucleotides are TGCAGTGCTAGAGATCCGGCGGGGGGGATCAATGAGCAGTTCTTC. It translates to CSARDPAGGINEQFF.

The J gene is TRBJ1-5, the V gene TRBV5-1; D is perhaps TRBD1 (6 bases). The germline CDR1 and CDR2 sequences are SGHRS and YFSETQ. The CDR3 totals 16 residues. The V gene lost 3 bases and the J gene lost 1 base, with 14 bases spanning the gap. CDR3 residues: CASSSTRGPSNQPQHF. CDR3 nucleotide sequence: TGCGCCAGCAGCTCTACCAGGGGCCCGAGCAATCAGCCCCAGCATTTT.

On this clonotype itself: Just one base apart from a much larger clone, this may be a read error. J is TRBJ2-7 and V is TRBV5-5; no firm D call. Germline CDR1 reads SGHKS; CDR2 reads YYEKEE (reference sequence). Trimming stripped 0 bases from V and 3 bases from J, with 10 bases between. The CDR3 runs to 14 residues. CDR3 nucleotide sequence: TGTGCCAGCAGCTTGGGCCAGCCGGTCTACGAGCAGTACTTC. It translates to CASSLGQPVYEQYF.

There are many counts of this clonotype. A much larger clone is a single base away; this may be a read error. The V gene is TRBV29-1, the J gene TRBJ1-1; D is undetermined. CDR1 and CDR2 from the germline V gene are SQVTM and ANQGSEA. CDR3 length equals 12 residues. V was cut by 7 bases and J by 4 bases, with 13 bases left in between. The CDR3 coding sequence is TGCAGCGCTACTAGACTGAGCACTGAAGCTTTCTTT. Its protein product is CSATRLSTEAFF.

The rearrangement links TRBV10-3 to TRBJ2-7; a weak D match, TRBD1 (6 bases). CDR1 and CDR2 (germline): ENHRY, SYGVKD. V was cut by 5 bases and J by 3 bases, with 11 bases left in between. The CDR3 runs 13 residues. This CDR3 is CAISRTANYEQYF. The DNA for the CDR3 is TGTGCCATCAGTCGGACAGCAAACTACGAGCAGTACTTC.

This clonotype was observed many times. The gene calls are TRBV5-1 and TRBJ1-2, with TRBD1 as a possible D gene (6 bases). CDR1 is SGHRS, CDR2 YFSETQ, per germline. CDR3 size: 14 residues. The V end lost 4 bases, the J end lost 2 bases, and 12 bases lay between the germline ends. CDR3: CASSTGTPNYGYTF. The CDR3 bases are TGCGCCAGCAGCACCGGGACACCAAACTATGGCTACACCTTC.

Only a few counts were recorded for this clonotype. The chain is built from TRBV3-1 and TRBJ2-2, with D possibly being TRBD2 (5 bases). Germline lookup yields CDR1 LGHDT and CDR2 YNNKEL (reference sequence). This CDR3 has 14 amino acids. V was cut by 6 bases and J by 0 bases, with 8 bases left in between. CDR3 protein: CASRRTPNTGELFF. The CDR3 DNA follows: TGTGCCAGCAGGCGGACTCCGAACACCGGGGAGCTGTTTTTT.

Note on this clonotype: An end of the junction differs from the germline gene, which may be a read error. The gene calls are TRBV10-3 and TRBJ1-1; D ambiguous. Germline V lookup: CDR1 ENHRY, CDR2 SYGVKD. The CDR3 consists of 14 residues. The CDR3 region is CASSNLRGNTEAFF. As DNA, the CDR3 is TGTGCCAGCAGTAACCTCAGAGGGAACACTGAAGCTTTCTTT.

This clonotype was counted ten times or more. The chain joins TRBV7-2 to TRBJ1-1, with D hard to call. The CDR3 sequence is 14 residues long. CDR1 and CDR2 (germline): SGHTA, FQGNSA. Trimming removed 2 bases from V and 4 bases from J, with 11 bases in between. The CDR3 DNA reads TGTGCCAGCAGCTTACTGGGTTGGGGCACTGAAGCTTTCTTT. It specifies CASSLLGWGTEAFF.

This clonotype was picked up many times. The gene calls are TRBV24-1 and TRBJ1-2; 10 bases are a match to TRBD1. V lost 7 bases to trimming and J lost 5 bases; unmatched junction nucleotides: 6. Germline V gene data show CDR1 as KGHDR and CDR2 as SFDVKD. The CDR3 runs to 14 residues. DNA for the CDR3: TGTGCCACCAGCCCCGGACAGGGGGGGTATGGCTACACCTTC. It specifies CATSPGQGGYGYTF.

The chain employs TRBV7-8 and TRBJ2-5; 8 bases are a match to TRBD2. Trimming cost V 5 bases and J 6 bases; bases outside gene matches: 14. The germline gives CDR1 SGHVS, CDR2 FQNEAQ. The CDR3 is 16 residues long. CDR3 sequence (DNA): TGTGCCAGCAGCCCCGGACGGGGGGGGGCCGAAAAGACCCAGTACTTC. It translates to CASSPGRGGAEKTQYF.

The chain uses TRBV24-1 and TRBJ2-3; possible D gene TRBD1, 5 bases. Germline V gives CDR1 KGHDR, CDR2 SFDVKD. This CDR3 is 15 amino acids long. The V gene lost 3 bases and the J gene lost 3 bases, with 12 bases spanning the gap. CDR3 in amino acids: CATSDTQGGTDTQYF. The CDR3 bases are TGTGCCACCAGTGATACCCAGGGTGGGACAGATACGCAGTATTTT.